The 8 T cell receptor beta chains below come from one sample, sequenced in a study of blood T cell repertoires in COVID-19. The data were produced by immunoSEQ multiplex PCR, yet TCRdb's version contains in-frame clones alone and is incomplete. The sample lists about 530,000 clones, 85% to 90% occurring once. Sample: peripheral blood. Receptors originate from a woman in her 50s with COVID-19, enrolled during active disease.

The V call is TRBV4-2, the J call TRBJ2-1; 8 bases match TRBD2. The CDR3 is 15 amino acids. The V and J ends lost 1 base and 6 bases, in that order; junction bases with no gene match: 5. Germline V gene lookup returns CDR1 LGHNA and CDR2 YNFKEQ. The CDR3 coding sequence is TGTGCCAGCAGCCAAGCCGGGGGGGTGGGCAATGAGCAGTTCTTC. Translated, it gives CASSQAGGVGNEQFF.

This clone appeared once. J is TRBJ1-5 and V is TRBV6-2 or TRBV6-3; 7 bases are shared with TRBD1. V shed 6 bases, J shed 2 bases, and the junction held 13 bases outside the gene matches. This CDR3 spans 17 amino acids. Germline lookup yields CDR1 MNHEY and CDR2 SVGEGT. CDR3 residues: CASSQEIQGSGNQPQHF. CDR3 coding DNA: TGTGCCAGCAGCCAAGAGATACAGGGGTCGGGCAATCAGCCCCAGCATTTT.

The V and J genes are TRBV6-6 and TRBJ2-7; 8 bases map to TRBD1. From germline, CDR1 is MNHNY and CDR2 SVGAGI (reference sequence). CDR3 length: 14 residues. Trimming removed 7 bases from V and 4 bases from J; junction bases left unmatched: 9. CDR3 nucleotides: TGTGCCAGCACGGAGACGGACAGGGAGTACGAGCAGTACTTC. Its translation is CASTETDREYEQYF.

V gene TRBV3-1 (or the pseudogene TRBV3-2) combines with J gene TRBJ2-7, with D possibly TRBD2 on 5 matching bases. The CDR3 extends over 15 amino acids. The germline V and J ends were trimmed by 0 bases and 3 bases, with 12 bases remaining between them. Looked up from germline, CDR1 is LGHDT and CDR2 is YNNKEL (reference sequence). The CDR3 DNA is TGTGCCAGCAGCCAAGAAGGTTCTAGCTACTACGAGCAGTACTTC. As protein: CASSQEGSSYYEQYF.

The chain links TRBV6-5 to TRBJ2-5; maybe TRBD1 (5 bases). From germline, CDR1 is MNHEY and CDR2 SVGAGI. V gave up 6 bases and J gave up 1 base, with 12 bases separating them. The CDR3 is 14 amino acids. CDR3 residues: CASRPFGAQETQYF. CDR3 bases: TGTGCCAGCAGGCCTTTTGGGGCCCAAGAGACCCAGTACTTC.

The chain links TRBV28 to TRBJ2-4; 7 bases line up with TRBD2. The length of the CDR3 is 17 residues. In germline, CDR1 is MDHEN, CDR2 SYDVKM. Losses at the gene ends were 4 bases for V and 6 bases for J; bases not matched to a gene: 15. The CDR3 sequence is CASSSLGSSGMLNIQYF. Here the CDR3 DNA reads TGTGCCAGCAGTTCGCTGGGCTCAAGCGGGATGTTAAACATTCAGTACTTC. The entire variable domain, with the rest obtained from reference TRBV28 and TRBJ2-4, is as follows: DVKVTQSSRYLVKRTGEKVFLECVQDMDHENMFWYRQDPGLGLRLIYFSYDVKMKEKGDIPEGYSVSREKKERFSLILESASTNQTSMYLCASSSLGSSGMLNIQYFGAGTRLSVL.

The genes are TRBV7-8 and TRBJ2-7; TRBD1 agrees at 9 bases. The CDR3 runs to 16 residues. The germline gives CDR1 SGHVS, CDR2 FQNEAQ. The V segment lost 5 bases and the J segment 0 bases; nucleotides outside the gene matches: 8. CDR3 in DNA: TGTGCCAGCAGCCTCCGTGGACAGGGGAGCTCCTACGAGCAGTACTTC. Protein product: CASSLRGQGSSYEQYF.

V is TRBV5-1 and J is TRBJ2-3; D not resolved. From germline, CDR1 is SGHRS and CDR2 YFSETQ. The CDR3 is 15 residues long. Between the trimmed V and J ends, which lost 5 bases and 1 base, there was a span of 14 bases. CDR3 sequence: CASRPSHAGTDTQYF. As DNA, the CDR3 is TGCGCCAGCAGACCCTCACATGCCGGCACAGATACGCAGTATTTT.